A single sample is the source of the 27 T cell receptor beta chains below, sequenced in a study of OX40 agonist ivuxolimab in advanced cancers. Clones were sequenced by immunoSEQ multiplex PCR, and TCRdb holds only the in-frame ones, with some missing. The data contain around 70,000 clones, around 93% of them singletons. The sequences come from CD4+ or CD8+ T cells sorted from blood, collected in a trial of the OX40 agonist ivuxolimab. The source is an adult with an advanced solid tumor such as melanoma, head and neck, liver or kidney cancer.

The rearrangement joins TRBV30 to TRBJ2-7, with D possibly TRBD2 on 6 matching bases. The CDR3 loop spans 14 amino acids. The germline V gene has CDR1 GTSNPN and CDR2 SVGIG (reference sequence). V dropped 0 bases and J dropped 3 bases, with 12 bases sitting between them. For the CDR3, the DNA is TGTGCCTGGAGTGTACGGAGGGGCGGCTACGAGCAGTACTTC. Protein: CAWSVRRGGYEQYF.

The gene calls are TRBV21-1 and TRBJ1-1. TRBV21-1 is a recognized pseudogene. There are 18 residues in the CDR3. Written as DNA, the CDR3 is TGTGCCAGCAGCAAAGAGCCGGGGGGCCACGGCCTGAACACTGAAGCTTTCTTT. Encoded protein: CASSKEPGGHGLNTEAFF.

V and J are TRBV6-1 and TRBJ2-5; TRBD2 aligns across 8 bases. The V gene end was trimmed by 4 bases and the J gene end by 4 bases; junction bases not matched to a gene: 5. The CDR3 sequence is 14 residues long. From germline, CDR1 is MNHNS and CDR2 SASEGT. The CDR3 nucleotides are TGTGCCAGCAGTGGAACGGGGGGGTTAGAGACCCAGTACTTC. This sequence encodes CASSGTGGLETQYF.

The CDR3 sequence is CATRPGQGASSSYNEQFF. DNA for the CDR3: TGTGCCACCCGACCGGGACAGGGGGCCTCGAGCTCCTACAATGAGCAGTTCTTC. J is TRBJ2-1 and V is TRBV27; the match to TRBD1 covers 12 bases. V lost 10 bases to trimming and J lost 0 bases; unmatched junction nucleotides: 13. The V gene's germline CDR1 is MNHEY and CDR2 SMNVEV (reference sequence). The CDR3 sequence is 18 residues long.

This clone has only one observation. The V and J genes are TRBV9 and TRBJ1-6, with D possibly matching TRBD1 (6 bases). V lost 7 bases, J lost 4 bases, and 15 bases lay in between. Looked up from germline, CDR1 is SGDLS and CDR2 is YYNGEE. This CDR3 has 15 residues. CDR3 region: CASAAGGSYNSPLHF. The CDR3 DNA follows: TGTGCCAGCGCCGCGGGGGGCAGTTATAATTCACCCCTCCACTTT.

CDR3 loop: CASSPKAARPSQETQYF. CDR3 bases: TGTGCCAGCAGCCCGAAGGCGGCTAGACCTTCCCAAGAGACCCAGTACTTC. The chain uses TRBV7-9 and TRBJ2-5; unclear D gene. Trimming removed 5 bases from V and 1 base from J, with 20 bases in between. The CDR3 contains 17 residues. The V gene's germline CDR1 is SEHNR and CDR2 FQNEAQ (reference sequence).

This rearrangement joins TRBV19 to TRBJ1-2; unclear D gene. Between the trimmed V and J ends, which lost 5 bases and 5 bases, there was a span of 15 bases. CDR1 is LNHDA, CDR2 SQIVND, per germline (reference sequence). The CDR3 is 14 amino acids. CDR3 protein: CASSPSRSGYGYTF. Written as DNA, the CDR3 is TGTGCCAGTAGTCCCAGCAGGTCTGGGTATGGCTACACCTTC.

This chain joins TRBV6-5 and TRBJ2-1; possible D gene TRBD2, 6 bases. CDR3 length: 14 residues. From germline, CDR1 is MNHEY and CDR2 SVGAGI. V was pared by 6 bases and J by 2 bases, with 11 bases between. The CDR3 spells CASRGTGTYNEQFF. CDR3 bases: TGTGCCAGCAGGGGGACTGGAACCTACAATGAGCAGTTCTTC.

This clone was seen more than once but under ten times. V is TRBV29-1 and J is TRBJ1-3, with D maybe TRBD1 (5 bases). CDR1 is SQVTM, CDR2 ANQGSEA, per germline. The length of the CDR3 is 14 residues. Trimming stripped 4 bases from V and 1 base from J, with 11 bases between. CDR3 loop: CSVVIRDSGNTIYF. DNA for the CDR3: TGCAGCGTTGTCATCAGGGATTCTGGAAACACCATATATTTT.

The chain couples TRBV6-5 to TRBJ1-4, with unresolved D. CDR3 length: 16 residues. The germline V and J ends were trimmed by 0 bases and 6 bases, with 14 bases remaining between them. CDR1 is MNHEY and CDR2 is SVGAGI in the germline V gene. CDR3 sequence: CASSYSSGSGDEKLFF. DNA for the CDR3: TGTGCCAGCAGTTACTCGAGTGGGTCTGGGGATGAAAAACTGTTTTTT.

The rearrangement joins TRBV7-9 to TRBJ2-5; no definite D call. The CDR3 spans 14 residues. The V gene's germline CDR1 is SEHNR and CDR2 FQNEAQ (reference sequence). The V end was cut by 1 base, the J end by 0 bases, with 6 bases between. In DNA form, the CDR3 reads TGTGCCAGCAGCTTAGTGCGGTACCAAGAGACCCAGTACTTC. Its translation is CASSLVRYQETQYF.

V usage is TRBV5-1 and J usage is TRBJ2-5; TRBD1 matches 8 bases. CDR1 is SGHRS and CDR2 is YFSETQ in the germline V gene. J was trimmed by 5 bases and V by 4 bases; bases with no gene match: 10. The CDR3 totals 15 residues. Here the CDR3 DNA reads TGCGCCAGCAGCCCCGGACAGGGACTTAGGGAGACCCAGTACTTC. It codes for CASSPGQGLRETQYF.

This chain links TRBV21-1 with TRBJ1-5. TRBV21-1 corresponds to a pseudogene. The CDR3 has 14 amino acids. In nucleotides, the CDR3 is TGTGCCAGCAGCAATGAACCGGGGGTCCAGCCCCAGCATTTT. This translates into CASSNEPGVQPQHF.

This chain connects TRBV7-8 to TRBJ2-1, with 9 nucleotides matching TRBD2. The ends lost 5 bases at V and 10 bases at J; junction bases unmatched: 6. Germline V gene lookup returns CDR1 SGHVS and CDR2 FQNEAQ. The length of the CDR3 is 13 residues. CDR3 DNA sequence: TGTGCCAGCAGCGAATCTCTAGCGGGAGAGCAGTTCTTC. This encodes CASSESLAGEQFF.

The chain couples TRBV5-1 to TRBJ2-5; 10 bases match TRBD2. The J call may be incorrect, as the DNA end agrees better with TRBJ2-7. Germline-derived CDR1 and CDR2 are SGHRS and YFSETQ. This CDR3 has 16 residues. CDR3 sequence reads: CASSPGNSGGDYEQYF. The CDR3 bases are TGCGCCAGCAGCCCCGGAAACAGCGGGGGGGACTACGAGCAGTACTTC.

The rearrangement links TRBV5-1 to TRBJ2-3; D not resolved. Per germline, CDR1 SGHRS and CDR2 YFSETQ. V was cut by 1 base and J by 2 bases, with 8 bases left in between. CDR3 length equals 14 residues. The CDR3 nucleotides read TGCGCCAGCAGCTTGAACGGAGCCACAGATACGCAGTATTTT. As protein: CASSLNGATDTQYF.

The chain is built from TRBV5-4 and TRBJ1-2; tentative D call: TRBD1 (5 bases). CDR3 length equals 16 residues. Between the trimmed V and J ends, which lost 0 bases and 4 bases, there was a span of 16 bases. Per germline, CDR1 SGHNT and CDR2 YYREEE (reference sequence). The CDR3 reads CASSLVGRVLGYGYTF. The CDR3 nucleotides are TGTGCCAGCAGCTTGGTGGGCAGGGTCCTGGGCTATGGCTACACCTTC.

The chain couples TRBV28 to TRBJ1-1; D might be TRBD1 (5 bases). Germline CDR1 reads MDHEN; CDR2 reads SYDVKM. Trimming pared 2 bases from V and 6 bases from J, leaving 10 bases between. CDR3 length: 13 amino acids. The CDR3 region is CASSLIGTPEAFF. The CDR3 region has the DNA TGTGCCAGCAGTTTAATAGGGACCCCTGAAGCTTTCTTT.

This sequence joins TRBV11-1 and TRBJ2-7; 7 bases agree with TRBD1. Germline trimming cut 4 bases from V and 7 bases from J; bases unmatched to any gene: 10. The CDR3 spans 14 residues. CDR1 is SGHAT, CDR2 FQDESV, per germline (reference sequence). CDR3 loop: CASSSFDRALEQYF. The CDR3, as DNA: TGTGCCAGCAGCTCCTTCGACAGGGCTCTAGAGCAGTACTTC.

The rearrangement links TRBV30 to TRBJ2-7, with D hard to call. Germline V gene data show CDR1 as GTSNPN and CDR2 as SVGIG (reference sequence). V was cut by 1 base and J by 1 base, with 5 bases left in between. The CDR3 is 12 amino acids. In nucleotides, the CDR3 is TGTGCCTGGAGTGCGGAGTCCTACGAGCAGTACTTC. It translates to CAWSAESYEQYF.

The chain has TRBV14 and TRBJ1-1; D is possibly TRBD1 (6 bases). Germline CDR1 is SGHDN and CDR2 is FVKESK. This CDR3 is built from 16 residues. The V end was cut by 7 bases, the J end by 8 bases, with 26 bases between. The CDR3 spells CASTHDRKVWFWEAFF. CDR3 nucleotide sequence: TGTGCCAGCACTCATGACAGGAAAGTCTGGTTTTGGGAAGCTTTCTTT. The whole variable domain, remainder taken from reference TRBV14 and TRBJ1-1, is EAGVTQFPSHSVIEKGQTVTLRCDPISGHDNLYWYRRVMGKEIKFLLHFVKESKQDESGMPNNRFLAERTGGTYSTLKVQPAELEDSGVYFCASTHDRKVWFWEAFFGQGTRLTVV.

The chain carries TRBV29-1 and TRBJ2-7; D may be TRBD2 (5 bases). CDR3 length: 12 residues. The germline V and J ends were trimmed by 5 bases and 2 bases, with 10 bases remaining between them. The germline gives CDR1 SQVTM, CDR2 ANQGSEA. The CDR3 protein is CSVLARTYEQYF. The CDR3 nucleotides are TGCAGCGTTCTAGCAAGAACCTACGAGCAGTACTTC.

The chain carries TRBV5-4 and TRBJ2-5; 11 nucleotides line up with TRBD1. Germline V gene data show CDR1 as SGHNT and CDR2 as YYREEE (reference sequence). This CDR3 contains 15 residues. Trimming removed 6 bases from V and 4 bases from J; junction bases left unmatched: 8. CDR3 loop: CASNVRTGGSETQYF. For the CDR3, the DNA is TGTGCCAGCAACGTAAGGACAGGGGGCTCAGAGACCCAGTACTTC.

J is TRBJ1-1 and V is TRBV7-3, with 9 bases matching TRBD1. Germline trimming cut 4 bases from V and 3 bases from J; bases unmatched to any gene: 3. This CDR3 region has 14 residues. From germline, CDR1 is SGHTA and CDR2 FQGTGA. The CDR3 is CASSSQGADTEAFF. CDR3 sequence (DNA): TGTGCCAGCAGCTCACAGGGGGCGGACACTGAAGCTTTCTTT.

Written as DNA, the CDR3 is TGTGCCAGCAGCCCACGGACAGGGGGGATTGAAAAACTGTTTTTT. It translates to CASSPRTGGIEKLFF. This chain links TRBV9 with TRBJ1-4; 10 bases line up with TRBD1. In germline, CDR1 is SGDLS, CDR2 YYNGEE. V was clipped by 4 bases and J by 7 bases; unmatched bases: 7. The CDR3 extends over 15 amino acids.

The V gene is TRBV11-1, the J gene TRBJ2-3; perhaps TRBD2 as D (5 bases). With 2 bases removed from V and 3 bases from J, the gap between germline ends came to 12 bases. CDR1 is SGHAT and CDR2 is FQDESV in the germline V gene (reference sequence). The CDR3 consists of 15 residues. CDR3 coding DNA: TGTGCCAGCAGCTTAACTAGTCGATTTACAGATACGCAGTATTTT. Its translation is CASSLTSRFTDTQYF. The full variable domain, with the rest looked up from reference TRBV11-1 and TRBJ2-3, is EAEVAQSPRYKITEKSQAVAFWCDPISGHATLYWYRQILGQGPELLVQFQDESVVDDSQLPKDRFSAERLKGVDSTLKIQPAELGDSAMYLCASSLTSRFTDTQYFGPGTRLTVL.

This clone appeared a single time. V usage is TRBV9 and J usage is TRBJ2-3; a possible D gene is TRBD1 (6 bases). V was trimmed by 4 bases and J by 3 bases, leaving 18 bases between them. CDR1 SGDLS and CDR2 YYNGEE come from the germline V gene. This CDR3 is built from 16 residues. CDR3 sequence (DNA): TGTGCCAGCAGCTCCAGACAGGCCCTCTCTACAGATACGCAGTATTTT. Translating it yields CASSSRQALSTDTQYF.